Presented here are 8 T cell receptor beta chains from one specimen sequenced in a study of T cell changes during pregnancy in multiple sclerosis. Using immunoSEQ multiplex PCR, the repertoire was profiled, and TCRdb retains in-frame clones only, with some absent. The table lists roughly 100,000 clones, about nine tenths of them singletons. Sequenced material: peripheral blood, taken after pregnancy. These receptor sequences come from a female donor in good health, enrolled as a control in a pregnancy study.

The V and J genes are TRBV25-1 and TRBJ1-1; D not certain. The CDR3 contains 11 residues. CDR1 is MGHDK and CDR2 is SYGVNS in the germline V gene. The V end lost 10 bases, the J end lost 10 bases, and 16 bases lay between the germline ends. This CDR3 reads CATKQLSLAFF. The CDR3 DNA sequence: TGTGCCACCAAACAGTTATCTTTAGCTTTCTTT.

The chain has TRBV9 and TRBJ2-7; TRBD1 matches at 8 bases. Germline CDR1 is SGDLS and CDR2 is YYNGEE. The CDR3 sequence is 14 residues long. V shed 4 bases, J shed 7 bases, and the junction held 10 bases outside the gene matches. For the CDR3, the DNA is TGTGCCAGCAGCATTCATTCAGGGGGCGAAGAGCAGTACTTC. It is translated as CASSIHSGGEEQYF.

V usage is TRBV5-4 and J usage is TRBJ1-1, with no clear D. CDR3 length: 14 amino acids. Germline lookup yields CDR1 SGHNT and CDR2 YYREEE (reference sequence). V lost 4 bases and J 4 bases, leaving 14 bases between the germline ends. CDR3 protein: CASSLRSKITEAFF. CDR3 coding DNA: TGTGCCAGCAGCCTCAGGTCAAAGATCACTGAAGCTTTCTTT.

This clone showed up just a few times. The gene calls are TRBV19 and TRBJ1-3, with 8 nucleotides matching TRBD1. CDR1 LNHDA and CDR2 SQIVND come from the germline V gene (reference sequence). The CDR3 loop spans 14 amino acids. The V segment lost 10 bases and the J segment 0 bases; nucleotides outside the gene matches: 5. The CDR3 loop reads CATQGQVSGNTIYF. Here the CDR3 DNA reads TGTGCCACCCAGGGACAGGTCTCTGGAAACACCATATATTTT.

Note on this clone: This specimen includes other DNA sequences encoding the same CDR3. The chain employs TRBV4-2 and TRBJ1-1, with D uncertain. Germline CDR1 reads LGHNA; CDR2 reads YNFKEQ. The ends were cut back, 0 bases at V and 0 bases at J, with 8 bases in the middle. This CDR3 has 15 residues. CDR3 nucleotide sequence: TGTGCCAGCAGCCAAGACGCGGGGATGAACACTGAAGCTTTCTTT. This encodes CASSQDAGMNTEAFF.

The chain recombines TRBV21-1 with TRBJ2-3; the DNA was not used to check the table's D call, TRBD2. TRBV21-1 is listed as a pseudogene. This CDR3 spans 14 amino acids. The chain's CDR3 is CASSNYLVSDTQYF. Here the CDR3 DNA reads TGTGCCAGCAGCAACTACTTAGTTTCAGATACGCAGTATTTT.

CDR3 sequence: CASSFQGSYNEQFF. The CDR3 DNA sequence: TGTGCCAGCAGTTTTCAGGGGTCCTACAATGAGCAGTTCTTC. The chain uses TRBV27 and TRBJ2-1; TRBD1 might be the D (6 bases). Germline CDR1 reads MNHEY; CDR2 reads SMNVEV (reference sequence). Trimming left V 3 bases short and J 1 base short, with 7 bases between. The CDR3 is 14 residues long.

V and J are TRBV2 and TRBJ2-3, with D perhaps matching TRBD2 (5 bases). Germline V gene data show CDR1 as SNHLY and CDR2 as FYNNEI. The CDR3 consists of 15 residues. V lost 4 bases, J lost 1 base, and 12 bases lay in between. CDR3 bases: TGTGCCAGCAGTGCGGTGGCCGGGGGCACAGATACGCAGTATTTT. Amino acid sequence: CASSAVAGGTDTQYF.